Each of the 31 T cell receptor beta chains below was sequenced from the same sample in a study of blood T cells in healthy people across ages. The use of a sample-barcoded 5' primer and a J-beta primer mix characterized a second PCR of about 7 to 12 cycles. One entry per CDR3 protein results from TCRdb running MiXCR on the 5' RACE reads. The table has under 700,000 distinct CDR3 sequences, nearly 25% seen once. This sample also belongs to another study, concerning T cells of mothers and their children.

Sequenced input: blood. The receptor set was obtained from a boy younger than 18 in good health.

This rearrangement joins TRBV15 to TRBJ1-3, with unresolved D. Germline lookup yields CDR1 LNHNV and CDR2 YYDKDF (reference sequence). Trimming removed 8 bases from V and 3 bases from J, with 14 bases in between. The CDR3 is 14 residues long. Here the CDR3 DNA reads TGTGCCACCTACCCAGGAGGGATTGGAAACACCATATATTTT. As protein: CATYPGGIGNTIYF.

The CDR3 nucleotides are TGTGCCAGCAGCCTCACGACTAGCGGGAGTTCCGACTACGAGCAGTACTTC. This sequence encodes CASSLTTSGSSDYEQYF. V and J are TRBV11-1 and TRBJ2-7; TRBD2 matches 12 bases. Germline CDR1 SGHAT, CDR2 FQDESV (reference sequence). With V trimmed by 5 bases and J by 3 bases, 11 bases remained unmatched. CDR3 length equals 17 residues.

This clonotype appeared a few times. CDR3 nucleotide sequence: TGCGCCAGCAGCTTTACAGGGAGCTATGGCTACACCTTC. This codes for CASSFTGSYGYTF. The rearrangement joins TRBV5-1 to TRBJ1-2, with D maybe TRBD1 (6 bases). The CDR3 covers 13 residues. Trimming left V 2 bases short and J 4 bases short, with 9 bases between. Germline lookup yields CDR1 SGHRS and CDR2 YFSETQ.

This clonotype has a count of ten or more. The genes are TRBV28 and TRBJ1-3; D is possibly TRBD1 (6 bases). V lost 3 bases to trimming and J lost 3 bases, with 12 bases between them. CDR3 length equals 15 residues. Germline V gene lookup returns CDR1 MDHEN and CDR2 SYDVKM. In DNA, the CDR3 is TGTGCCAGCAGTTTGCCGGGGGCTTATGGAAACACCATATATTTT. Translation: CASSLPGAYGNTIYF.

This clonotype has a count of ten or more. The chain joins TRBV7-2 to TRBJ1-4, with D possibly TRBD1 on 5 matching bases. CDR3 size: 17 residues. Germline V gene sequence: CDR1 SGHTA, CDR2 FQGNSA. V was shortened by 1 base and J by 5 bases, with 17 bases between the two germline ends. The CDR3 DNA reads as TGTGCCAGCAGCTTAGGGTACAGGACTACAGGAAATGAAAAACTGTTTTTT. It is translated as CASSLGYRTTGNEKLFF.

This clonotype was detected only a few times. The chain employs TRBV7-2 and TRBJ2-5; 8 bases are shared with TRBD2. Germline V CDR1 and CDR2: SGHTA, FQGNSA. V trimming: 5 bases; J trimming: 11 bases; junction bases outside the gene matches: 10. The CDR3 length is 13 residues. CDR3 residues: CASSPGGAPMQYF. As DNA, the CDR3 is TGTGCCAGCAGCCCGGGGGGGGCACCTATGCAGTACTTC.

V gene TRBV28 combines with J gene TRBJ2-4; D possibly uses TRBD1 or TRBD2 (6 bases each). The CDR3 is 15 amino acids. Germline V CDR1 and CDR2: MDHEN, SYDVKM. Between the trimmed V and J ends, which lost 1 base and 9 bases, there was a span of 16 bases. DNA for the CDR3: TGTGCCAGCAGTTTATCGCCCAGGGGAGGTGGCATTCAGTACTTC. This sequence encodes CASSLSPRGGGIQYF.

The chain links TRBV4-3 to TRBJ2-2, with D possibly being TRBD1 or TRBD2 (6 bases each). Germline values: CDR1 LGHNA, CDR2 YSLEER. The CDR3 is 16 amino acids. Trimming left V 4 bases short and J 0 bases short, with 12 bases between. DNA of the CDR3: TGCGCCAGCAGCCTGGAGGGGGGTTCGAACACCGGGGAGCTGTTTTTT. Translated: CASSLEGGSNTGELFF.

This clonotype was observed a handful of times. The chain is built from TRBV2 and TRBJ1-5; D may be TRBD1 (5 bases). Trimming left V 10 bases short and J 0 bases short, with 13 bases between. Germline values: CDR1 SNHLY, CDR2 FYNNEI. The CDR3 loop spans 14 amino acids. The CDR3 DNA is TGTGCCACATCCCGGGACTCTAGCAATCAGCCCCAGCATTTT. Amino acid sequence: CATSRDSSNQPQHF.

This clonotype has just a few counts. V usage is TRBV12-3 or TRBV12-4 and J usage is TRBJ2-5; the D call may be TRBD1 or TRBD2 (5 bases each). The CDR3 has 14 residues. V was shortened by 6 bases and J by 1 base, with 12 bases between the two germline ends. CDR3 sequence: CASRLGTAQETQYF. The CDR3 DNA reads as TGTGCCAGCAGGCTTGGGACGGCCCAAGAGACCCAGTACTTC.

This clonotype was detected only a few times. The rearrangement uses TRBV24-1 and TRBJ2-5; 7 positions agree with TRBD2. Unmatched junction bases numbered 10, after V lost 2 bases and J lost 5 bases. CDR3 length: 16 residues. Germline values: CDR1 KGHDR, CDR2 SFDVKD. The DNA of the CDR3 is TGTGCCACCAGTGATTCCCGAAGACTAGCTGGGGAGACCCAGTACTTC. This sequence encodes CATSDSRRLAGETQYF.

This clonotype was seen ten or more times. The rearrangement joins TRBV7-6 to TRBJ2-1, with D possibly TRBD2 on 7 matching bases. V lost 5 bases and J 6 bases, leaving 14 bases between the germline ends. Per the germline V gene, CDR1 is SGHVS and CDR2 is FNYEAQ. The CDR3 runs to 14 residues. The CDR3 DNA follows: TGTGCCAGCAGCCCCTCCGGGGGGCCCAATGAGCAGTTCTTC. Translating gives CASSPSGGPNEQFF. The full variable domain, with the rest looked up from reference TRBV7-6 and TRBJ2-1, is GAGVSQSPRYKVTKRGQDVALRCDPISGHVSLYWYRQALGQGPEFLTYFNYEAQQDKSGLPNDRFSAERPEGSISTLTIQRTEQRDSAMYRCASSPSGGPNEQFFGPGTRLTVL.

This clonotype was seen a handful of times. The gene calls are TRBV4-1 and TRBJ2-1, with D possibly matching TRBD1 (6 bases). The DNA end is a closer match to TRBJ2-5, so the J assignment may be wrong. The CDR3 covers 17 residues. CDR1 and CDR2 (germline): MGHRA, YSYEKL. The CDR3 loop reads CASSQDRWGRGSETQYF. DNA for the CDR3: TGCGCCAGCAGCCAAGATCGTTGGGGGCGAGGGAGCGAGACCCAGTACTTC.

V gene TRBV12-3 or TRBV12-4 combines with J gene TRBJ2-2; D is perhaps TRBD1 or TRBD2 (5 bases each). The CDR3 spans 18 residues. Deletions cut 7 bases from V and 3 bases from J, with 24 bases between. CDR3 DNA sequence: TGTGCCAGCACCCTAGGGACCGCTACCGGCCAGGACACCGGGGAGCTGTTTTTT. This translates into CASTLGTATGQDTGELFF.

The chain is built from TRBV9 and TRBJ2-5, with D tentatively TRBD1 (6 bases). The DNA end is a closer match to TRBJ2-7, so the J assignment may be wrong. The CDR3 is 15 residues long. Germline V CDR1 and CDR2: SGDLS, YYNGEE. The CDR3 DNA follows: TGTGCCAGCACCCAGGGGCCTACTAGCTCCTACGAGCAGTACTTC. Protein product: CASTQGPTSSYEQYF.

The chain combines TRBV20-1 with TRBJ2-5, with TRBD2 matching over 9 bases. With the DNA end fitting TRBJ2-7 better, the J assignment may be wrong. The CDR3 runs to 13 residues. Per the germline V gene, CDR1 is DFQATT and CDR2 is SNEGSKA (reference sequence). CDR3 sequence reads: CSAQLAGPYEQYF. CDR3 nucleotides: TGCAGTGCTCAGCTAGCGGGACCTTACGAGCAGTACTTC.

This clonotype has a handful of counts. The chain recombines TRBV3-1 with TRBJ2-1; 12 bases align to TRBD1. The ends lost 1 base at V and 8 bases at J; junction bases unmatched: 3. Looked up from germline, CDR1 is LGHDT and CDR2 is YNNKEL (reference sequence). The CDR3 spans 15 residues. The DNA for the CDR3 is TGTGCCAGCAGCCAAGCCGGGACAGGGGGCTATGAGCAGTTCTTC. The encoded protein is CASSQAGTGGYEQFF.

This chain joins TRBV11-2 and TRBJ2-1, with D perhaps TRBD1 (6 bases). Trimming removed 4 bases at V and 0 bases at J, with 19 bases between. The V gene's germline CDR1 is SGHAT and CDR2 FQNNGV. The CDR3 totals 18 residues. CDR3 loop: CASSSPSRGLRSYNEQFF. Here the CDR3 DNA reads TGTGCCAGCAGCTCACCTAGCAGGGGCCTTCGCTCCTACAATGAGCAGTTCTTC. Based on the CDR3 plus reference TRBV11-2 and TRBJ2-1, the full variable domain is EAGVAQSPRYKIIEKRQSVAFWCNPISGHATLYWYQQILGQGPKLLIQFQNNGVVDDSQLPKDRFSAERLKGVDSTLKIQPAKLEDSAVYLCASSSPSRGLRSYNEQFFGPGTRLTVL.

This clonotype was counted ten times or more. The V and J genes are TRBV5-1 and TRBJ2-5; 7 positions agree with TRBD2. The V gene end was trimmed by 7 bases and the J gene end by 3 bases; junction bases not matched to a gene: 0. CDR1 is SGHRS, CDR2 YFSETQ, per germline. This CDR3 has 11 amino acids. The CDR3 spells CASRGEETQYF. In DNA, the CDR3 is TGCGCCAGCCGGGGGGAAGAGACCCAGTACTTC.

This clonotype was recorded a few times. The rearrangement links TRBV28 to TRBJ2-1, with TRBD2 matching over 12 bases. This CDR3 comprises 19 residues. With 3 bases clipped from V and 0 bases from J, the junction kept 9 bases outside the gene matches. Germline values: CDR1 MDHEN, CDR2 SYDVKM. CDR3 DNA sequence: TGTGCCAGCAGTTTCGTGCGGCTAGCGGGAGGGAACTCCTACAATGAGCAGTTCTTC. Translation: CASSFVRLAGGNSYNEQFF. The complete variable domain, with remaining parts taken from reference TRBV28 and TRBJ2-1, reads DVKVTQSSRYLVKRTGEKVFLECVQDMDHENMFWYRQDPGLGLRLIYFSYDVKMKEKGDIPEGYSVSREKKERFSLILESASTNQTSMYLCASSFVRLAGGNSYNEQFFGPGTRLTVL.

There are many counts of this clonotype. V usage is TRBV27 and J usage is TRBJ2-1, with TRBD2 identical over 7 bases. Trimming removed 2 bases from V and 2 bases from J; junction bases left unmatched: 9. CDR3 length: 17 residues. Germline V gives CDR1 MNHEY, CDR2 SMNVEV (reference sequence). CDR3: CASSLGGTGRAYNEQFF. The CDR3 DNA is TGTGCCAGCAGTTTAGGAGGGACTGGGAGGGCCTACAATGAGCAGTTCTTC.

CDR3 DNA sequence: TGCAGCGTTGGGACAGGGGGACAGCCCCAGCATTTT. This translates into CSVGTGGQPQHF. The rearrangement joins TRBV29-1 to TRBJ1-5, with TRBD1 identical over 10 bases. The CDR3 loop spans 12 amino acids. Trimming cost V 4 bases and J 7 bases; bases outside gene matches: 1. Germline V CDR1 and CDR2: SQVTM, ANQGSEA. Complete variable domain (other parts from reference TRBV29-1 and TRBJ1-5): SAVISQKPSRDICQRGTSLTIQCQVDSQVTMMFWYRQQPGQSLTLIATANQGSEATYESGFVIDKFPISRPNLTFSTLTVSNMSPEDSSIYLCSVGTGGQPQHFGDGTRLSIL.

This clonotype was observed a few times. This chain links TRBV7-2 with TRBJ2-1; TRBD1 matches at 9 bases. With 3 bases clipped from V and 2 bases from J, the junction kept 2 bases outside the gene matches. The CDR3 consists of 15 residues. Germline-derived CDR1 and CDR2 are SGHTA and FQGNSA. The chain's CDR3 is CASSLGDRAYNEQFF. The CDR3 DNA is TGTGCCAGCAGCTTGGGGGACAGGGCCTACAATGAGCAGTTCTTC.

This rearrangement joins TRBV12-3 or TRBV12-4 to TRBJ2-1; no clear D. The CDR3 covers 12 residues. V was clipped by 6 bases and J by 10 bases, with 13 bases between them. The CDR3 here is CASRDTEKEQFF. DNA for the CDR3: TGTGCCAGCAGGGATACCGAAAAAGAGCAGTTCTTC.

CDR3 coding DNA: TGTGCCAGCAGTCAAGGGGCCCGGTCCCAGCCCCAGCATTTT. Its protein product is CASSQGARSQPQHF. V usage is TRBV2 and J usage is TRBJ1-5, with D possibly being TRBD1 (5 bases). There are 14 residues in the CDR3. V was shortened by 5 bases and J by 7 bases, with 15 bases between the two germline ends. CDR1 is SNHLY, CDR2 FYNNEI, per germline.

This chain joins TRBV3-1 and TRBJ1-5, with TRBD1 identical over 10 bases. The CDR3 loop spans 13 amino acids. V shed 9 bases, J shed 11 bases, and the junction held 10 bases outside the gene matches. Germline V lookup: CDR1 LGHDT, CDR2 YNNKEL (reference sequence). The DNA of the CDR3 is TGTGCCAGTTCCCCGGGACAGGGGCAGTCCCAGCATTTT. Translating gives CASSPGQGQSQHF.

The chain carries TRBV6-6 and TRBJ2-1; no clear D gene. CDR3 size: 12 residues. Trimming took off 6 bases at V and 10 bases at J, with 13 bases between the two ends. Germline V gene sequence: CDR1 MNHNY, CDR2 SVGAGI (reference sequence). The CDR3 protein is CASSAWVFEQFF. The CDR3 DNA reads as TGTGCCAGCAGCGCCTGGGTTTTCGAGCAGTTCTTC.

The CDR3 here is CASSLTGADTEAFF. CDR3 nucleotides: TGTGCCAGCAGTCTGACAGGGGCGGACACTGAAGCTTTCTTT. The chain combines TRBV6-5 with TRBJ1-1; TRBD1 matches 8 bases. J gave up 3 bases and V 5 bases, and 5 bases lay outside the gene matches. Germline lookup yields CDR1 MNHEY and CDR2 SVGAGI. This CDR3 region has 14 residues.

This clonotype was observed a handful of times. V is TRBV20-1 and J is TRBJ2-1; D might be TRBD2 (5 bases). V was shortened by 0 bases and J by 5 bases, with 14 bases between the two germline ends. Germline CDR1 is DFQATT and CDR2 is SNEGSKA (reference sequence). This CDR3 is built from 15 residues. In DNA, the CDR3 is TGCAGTGCTAGAGATTCCCTGGGAGCCCACAATGAGCAGTTCTTC. It yields the protein CSARDSLGAHNEQFF.

This clonotype turned up a few times. The chain recombines TRBV5-1 with TRBJ2-4; the match to TRBD2 covers 10 bases. The CDR3 totals 17 residues. With V trimmed by 0 bases and J by 0 bases, 3 bases remained unmatched. Per the germline V gene, CDR1 is SGHRS and CDR2 is YFSETQ. CDR3 sequence reads: CASSLVGLAVAKNIQYF. The CDR3 nucleotides are TGCGCCAGCAGCTTGGTAGGACTAGCGGTAGCCAAAAACATTCAGTACTTC.

This clonotype was observed a handful of times. The V and J genes are TRBV6-5 and TRBJ1-1; D gene uncertain. The ends were cut back, 2 bases at V and 8 bases at J, with 9 bases in the middle. Germline values: CDR1 MNHEY, CDR2 SVGAGI. The CDR3 consists of 12 residues. In nucleotides, the CDR3 is TGTGCCAGCAGTTACGCCGGTTCCGAAGCTTTCTTT. Translated, it gives CASSYAGSEAFF.